This is a list of T cell receptor beta chains from one sample in a study of T cell changes during pregnancy in multiple sclerosis. Profiled with immunoSEQ multiplex PCR; TCRdb holds only in-frame clones, not every one. The sample contains about 50,000 clones, about 94% of which appear only once. Sequencing was performed on CD4+ T cells from peripheral blood mononuclear cells, taken after pregnancy. These receptors were taken from a female donor with multiple sclerosis, enrolled in a pregnancy study. Each CDR3 is given with its conserved first and last residue. Fields, in order: V gene, D gene, CDR3 length, J gene, clone size, CDR3 DNA, CDR3 protein. D genes are given only for firm matches. Not all rows give a size; the values are once, few, many and, for expanded clones, a class.

>TRBV27|-|14|TRBJ2-3|-
TGTGCCAGCGGCCAAGGGGCCGGCACAGATACGCAGTATTTT
CASGQGAGTDTQYF
>TRBV28|-|16|TRBJ2-5|once
TGTGCCAGCAATGTGGGAGGTATTGGAAACGTAAAGACCCAGTACTTC
CASNVGGIGNVKTQYF
>TRBV19|TRBD2|12|TRBJ2-7|-
TGTGCCGGCTGGACTAGCTCGTACGAGCAGTACTTC
CAGWTSSYEQYF
>TRBV18|-|14|TRBJ1-1|few
TGTGCCAGCTCACCAAACGGGGGGGGGACTGAAGCTTTCTTT
CASSPNGGGTEAFF
>TRBV29-1|TRBD1|12|TRBJ2-7|once
TGCAGCGGCGGACAGGGGGGTAGGGAGCAGTACTTC
CSGGQGGREQYF
>TRBV19|-|16|TRBJ2-5|-
TGTGCCAGTAGTTTACGCTCGACAGGGAGGAGGGAGACCCAGTACTTC
CASSLRSTGRRETQYF
>TRBV6-5|-|11|TRBJ2-1|once
TGTGCCAGCAGTTCCCTAGGCGAGCAGTTCTTC
CASSSLGEQFF
>TRBV5-4|TRBD2|16|TRBJ2-5|-
TGTGCCAGCAGCTCTGGGACTAGCGGGGTCCAAGAGACCCAGTACTTC
CASSSGTSGVQETQYF
>TRBV9|TRBD2|21|TRBJ2-3|-
TGTGCCAGCAGCGCTCATACCCCGGGACTAGCGGGAGCCCTTTTCACAGATACGCAGTATTTT
CASSAHTPGLAGALFTDTQYF
>TRBV7-6|-|16|TRBJ1-1|-
TGTGCCAGCAGCCCCATAAAGGGGAGGATGAACACTGAAGCTTTCTTT
CASSPIKGRMNTEAFF
>TRBV7-2|TRBD2|15|TRBJ2-1|-
TGTGCCAGCAGCTTCGGGCTAGCGGGAGGCAATGAGCAGTTCTTC
CASSFGLAGGNEQFF
>TRBV6-1|-|14|TRBJ1-2|-
TGTGCCAGCAGTCTGTGGGGCGTGGGGTATGGCTACACCTTC
CASSLWGVGYGYTF
>TRBV28|-|15|TRBJ1-5|-
TGTGCCAGCTTCTCTCTAAGGGGGAGCAATCAGCCCCAGCATTTT
CASFSLRGSNQPQHF
>TRBV29-1|-|14|TRBJ1-2|-
TGCAGCGTTGAAGTGAGGCAGGGGATCCATGGCTACACCTTC
CSVEVRQGIHGYTF
>TRBV5-1|-|15|TRBJ2-2|-
TGCGCCAGCAGCTTGGCCCCGGTGAACACCGGGGAGCTGTTTTTT
CASSLAPVNTGELFF